This entry lists 10 T cell receptor beta chains sequenced from one sample in a study of lymphopenia after photon versus proton radiotherapy. Clones were sequenced by immunoSEQ multiplex PCR, and TCRdb holds only the in-frame ones, with some missing. This sample has some 25,000 clones, with more than 75% found just once. The specimen was peripheral blood, collected from a patient treated with photon-based radiotherapy. These receptors were obtained from a woman aged 45-65 years with cholangiocarcinoma.

V gene TRBV10-3 combines with J gene TRBJ1-2; D unclear. Trimming shortened V by 8 bases and J by 7 bases, and 17 bases separated the two germline ends. The CDR3 runs 13 residues. Germline CDR1 and CDR2: ENHRY and SYGVKD. CDR3: CAIPGSGTGGYTF. In DNA form, the CDR3 reads TGTGCCATCCCCGGGAGCGGTACTGGTGGCTACACCTTC.

The chain combines TRBV6-5 with TRBJ1-2; weak D call: TRBD1 (6 bases). Germline CDR1 and CDR2: MNHEY and SVGAGI. This CDR3 has 13 residues. Trimming took off 5 bases at V and 7 bases at J, with 14 bases between the two ends. The CDR3 DNA follows: TGTGCCAGCAGTAGGGGGACAAACCCTGGCTACACCTTC. This translates into CASSRGTNPGYTF.

This clone has more than one count but fewer than ten. The rearrangement uses TRBV14 and TRBJ1-4; D is ambiguous. The CDR3 spans 16 residues. Between the trimmed V and J ends, which lost 1 base and 8 bases, there was a span of 17 bases. Germline values: CDR1 SGHDN, CDR2 FVKESK. The CDR3 spells CASSQVGRGDLEKLFF. The CDR3, as DNA: TGTGCCAGCAGCCAAGTCGGAAGAGGCGATCTCGAAAAACTGTTTTTT.

This clone showed up just once. The rearrangement uses TRBV4-3 and TRBJ2-7; either TRBD1 or TRBD2 may fit D (5 bases each). V was shortened by 2 bases and J by 2 bases, with 10 bases between the two germline ends. CDR1 and CDR2 (germline): LGHNA, YSLEER. The CDR3 loop spans 14 amino acids. The chain's CDR3 is CASSQWGIPYEQYF. In DNA, the CDR3 is TGCGCCAGCAGCCAATGGGGGATCCCCTACGAGCAGTACTTC.

V gene TRBV25-1 combines with J gene TRBJ1-2, with unresolved D. Trimming shortened V by 1 base and J by 8 bases, and 5 bases separated the two germline ends. The germline V gene has CDR1 MGHDK and CDR2 SYGVNS. The CDR3 length is 11 residues. The CDR3 sequence: CASSEFTGYTF. Written as DNA, the CDR3 is TGTGCCAGCAGTGAATTTACGGGCTACACCTTC.

The chain links TRBV5-6 to TRBJ2-1; 11 bases agree with TRBD1. V lost 6 bases, J lost 5 bases, and 7 bases stayed unmatched. Per germline, CDR1 SGHDT and CDR2 YYEEEE. The CDR3 extends over 15 amino acids. Here the CDR3 DNA reads TGTGCCAGCACCCGCAGGACAGGGGGCCACAATGAGCAGTTCTTC. It specifies CASTRRTGGHNEQFF.

V and J are TRBV7-9 and TRBJ2-2, with no clear D. With 1 base removed from V and 11 bases from J, the gap between germline ends came to 5 bases. The CDR3 is made up of 11 amino acids. Germline V CDR1 and CDR2: SEHNR, FQNEAQ (reference sequence). The CDR3 sequence: CASSLVGELFF. The CDR3 DNA is TGTGCCAGCAGCTTAGTCGGCGAGCTGTTTTTT.

The chain combines TRBV29-1 with TRBJ2-5; D perhaps matches TRBD1 (5 bases). Germline V CDR1 and CDR2: SQVTM, ANQGSEA. V lost 4 bases, J lost 4 bases, and 13 bases lay in between. This CDR3 has 13 amino acids. CDR3 DNA sequence: TGCAGCGTTGTTAGGGGCCGTGGAGAGACCCAGTACTTC. Residues: CSVVRGRGETQYF.

As for this clone: This sample includes further DNA sequences coding for the same CDR3. V usage is TRBV11-2 and J usage is TRBJ2-1, with D tentatively TRBD1 (6 bases). CDR3 length equals 14 residues. With 1 base removed from V and 2 bases from J, the gap between germline ends came to 6 bases. Germline V gene sequence: CDR1 SGHAT, CDR2 FQNNGV. CDR3 sequence reads: CASSLGQAYNEQFF. For the CDR3, the DNA is TGTGCCAGCAGCTTAGGACAGGCCTACAATGAGCAGTTCTTC. Full variable domain (remainder filled in from reference TRBV11-2 and TRBJ2-1): EAGVAQSPRYKIIEKRQSVAFWCNPISGHATLYWYQQILGQGPKLLIQFQNNGVVDDSQLPKDRFSAERLKGVDSTLKIQPAKLEDSAVYLCASSLGQAYNEQFFGPGTRLTVL.

This clone was observed a few times. The DNA for the CDR3 is TGTGCCAGCAGCCCGCTCACCGGGGGACAGGGAGGGGGGAGCACTGAAGCTTTCTTT. It yields the protein CASSPLTGGQGGGSTEAFF. The chain links TRBV5-4 to TRBJ1-1; the match to TRBD1 covers 9 bases. Trimming removed 4 bases from V and 4 bases from J; junction bases left unmatched: 20. This CDR3 comprises 19 residues. Germline CDR1 SGHNT, CDR2 YYREEE (reference sequence).